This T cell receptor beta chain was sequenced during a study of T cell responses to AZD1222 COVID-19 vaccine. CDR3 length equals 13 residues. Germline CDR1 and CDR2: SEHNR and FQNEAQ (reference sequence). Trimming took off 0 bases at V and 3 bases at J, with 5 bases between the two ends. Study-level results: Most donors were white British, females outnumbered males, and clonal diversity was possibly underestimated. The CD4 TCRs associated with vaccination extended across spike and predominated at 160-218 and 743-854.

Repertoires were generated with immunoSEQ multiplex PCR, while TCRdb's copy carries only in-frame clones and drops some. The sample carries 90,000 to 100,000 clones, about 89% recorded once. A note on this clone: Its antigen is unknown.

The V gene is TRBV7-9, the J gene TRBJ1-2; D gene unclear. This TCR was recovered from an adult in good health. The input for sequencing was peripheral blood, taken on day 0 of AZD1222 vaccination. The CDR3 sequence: CASSLAWDYGYTF. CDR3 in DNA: TGTGCCAGCAGCTTAGCTTGGGACTATGGCTACACCTTC.